Listed here are 16 T cell receptor beta chains from one sample, sequenced in a study of blood T cell repertoires in COVID-19. Assay: immunoSEQ multiplex PCR; the TCRdb copy retains only in-frame clones and omits some. The top ten clones hold 1.5% to 1.7% of a sample with some 270,000 clones, 80% to 85% of them seen once. Sequenced sample: peripheral blood. Source of these receptors: a woman in her thirties or forties who had recovered from COVID-19.

This chain connects TRBV18 to TRBJ1-3, with 7 bases identical to TRBD1. Trimming removed 2 bases from V and 5 bases from J; junction bases left unmatched: 9. The CDR3 loop spans 16 amino acids. The germline V gene has CDR1 KGHSH and CDR2 LQKENI. The CDR3 spells CASSPSPQQGRNTIYF. The DNA for the CDR3 is TGTGCCAGCTCACCATCCCCCCAACAGGGGAGAAACACCATATATTTT.

V and J are TRBV28 and TRBJ1-5; no clear D gene. CDR3 length: 15 residues. The ends were cut back, 6 bases at V and 2 bases at J, with 14 bases in the middle. Germline CDR1 and CDR2: MDHEN and SYDVKM. The CDR3 spells CASRGADRGNQPQHF. CDR3 bases: TGTGCCAGCAGGGGAGCAGATAGGGGCAATCAGCCCCAGCATTTT.

V usage is TRBV5-1 and J usage is TRBJ1-2; 9 positions agree with TRBD1. The CDR3 runs 15 residues. V shed 0 bases, J shed 0 bases, and the junction held 0 bases outside the gene matches. CDR1 is SGHRS and CDR2 is YFSETQ in the germline V gene. The CDR3 reads CASSLGDRANYGYTF. Here the CDR3 DNA reads TGCGCCAGCAGCTTGGGGGACAGGGCTAACTATGGCTACACCTTC.

A single count supports this clone. The V call is TRBV9, the J call TRBJ2-3, with no clear D. V was clipped by 0 bases and J by 3 bases, with 11 bases between them. CDR1 is SGDLS and CDR2 is YYNGEE in the germline V gene. CDR3 size: 15 residues. CDR3: CASSVAQVGTDTQYF. The DNA of the CDR3 is TGTGCCAGCAGCGTAGCCCAGGTTGGTACAGATACGCAGTATTTT.

This chain connects TRBV28 to TRBJ1-2; the D gene is possibly TRBD1 (5 bases). The V and J ends lost 3 bases and 6 bases respectively, with 17 bases between them. Germline-derived CDR1 and CDR2 are MDHEN and SYDVKM. The CDR3 extends over 15 amino acids. This CDR3 is CASSFMRGGRNGYTF. The CDR3 nucleotides are TGTGCCAGCAGTTTCATGAGGGGAGGGCGTAATGGCTACACCTTC.

V usage is TRBV7-6 and J usage is TRBJ2-2, with D maybe TRBD2 (7 bases). This CDR3 contains 15 residues. V lost 1 base and J lost 7, with 13 bases in between. The germline V gene has CDR1 SGHVS and CDR2 FNYEAQ. CDR3 sequence (DNA): TGTGCCAGCAGCTTAGATCCGGGGGGCAGCGGGGAGCTGTTTTTT. It yields the protein CASSLDPGGSGELFF.

This chain uses TRBV6-5 with TRBJ2-5, with unresolved D. The CDR3 covers 12 residues. Germline V gives CDR1 MNHEY, CDR2 SVGAGI. V was pared by 4 bases and J by 3 bases, with 6 bases between. This CDR3 is CASSFREETQYF. CDR3 bases: TGTGCCAGCAGTTTCCGAGAAGAGACCCAGTACTTC.

The chain is built from TRBV11-2 and TRBJ2-1, with 9 positions matching TRBD1. This CDR3 spans 13 amino acids. Germline trimming cut 5 bases from V and 6 bases from J; bases unmatched to any gene: 2. Germline CDR1 is SGHAT and CDR2 is FQNNGV. CDR3 sequence: CASSMGQGNEQFF. The CDR3 DNA follows: TGTGCCAGCAGCATGGGACAGGGCAATGAGCAGTTCTTC.

The chain couples TRBV18 to TRBJ2-1, with 14 bases that match TRBD2. V trimming: 6 bases; J trimming: 11 bases; junction bases outside the gene matches: 9. Germline V gives CDR1 KGHSH, CDR2 LQKENI. CDR3 length equals 15 residues. This chain's CDR3 is CASSLGLAGELQQFF. The DNA of the CDR3 is TGTGCCAGCTCCCTGGGACTAGCGGGGGAGCTCCAGCAGTTCTTC.

The V gene is TRBV6-5, the J gene TRBJ2-7; 9 nucleotides match TRBD1. V trimming: 5 bases; J trimming: 3 bases; junction bases outside the gene matches: 5. The CDR3 is 14 amino acids. CDR1 MNHEY and CDR2 SVGAGI come from the germline V gene. The chain's CDR3 is CASSRDRERYEQYF. The CDR3 DNA is TGTGCCAGCAGTCGGGACAGGGAACGCTACGAGCAGTACTTC.

The CDR3, as DNA: TGTGCCAGCAGTCCCCGGACAGGGCCAGATACGCAGTATTTT. This codes for CASSPRTGPDTQYF. The chain carries TRBV28 and TRBJ2-3; 8 positions match TRBD1. The CDR3 is 14 amino acids. The germline V gene has CDR1 MDHEN and CDR2 SYDVKM. After removal of 5 bases from V and 4 bases from J, the junction contained 5 bases not matched to a gene.

V and J are TRBV18 and TRBJ2-5, with 9 bases aligning to TRBD1. The CDR3 runs 15 residues. Germline V gives CDR1 KGHSH, CDR2 LQKENI. The V gene end was trimmed by 5 bases and the J gene end by 3 bases; junction bases not matched to a gene: 7. The CDR3 coding sequence is TGTGCCAGCTCAGCGAACAGGGGGCTTGAAGAGACCCAGTACTTC. Translated: CASSANRGLEETQYF.

The chain recombines TRBV5-4 with TRBJ2-1, with D tentatively TRBD2 (7 bases). Germline CDR1 SGHNT, CDR2 YYREEE (reference sequence). The CDR3 is 16 amino acids. Trimming stripped 0 bases from V and 4 bases from J, with 14 bases between. This chain's CDR3 is CASSLGGGATYNEQFF. In DNA, the CDR3 is TGTGCCAGCAGCTTGGGAGGGGGGGCAACATACAATGAGCAGTTCTTC.

The genes are TRBV28 and TRBJ1-1, with TRBD1 matching 7 bases. Trimming at V came to 4 bases and at J to 1 base, leaving 3 bases not matched to a gene. Germline V lookup: CDR1 MDHEN, CDR2 SYDVKM. The CDR3 is made up of 14 amino acids. CDR3 nucleotide sequence: TGTGCCAGCAGTTATGGGACAGCGAACACTGAAGCTTTCTTT. Amino acid sequence: CASSYGTANTEAFF.

The chain couples TRBV6-5 to TRBJ1-3, with a possible D match to TRBD1 (6 bases). The V gene's germline CDR1 is MNHEY and CDR2 SVGAGI. The CDR3 has 15 amino acids. The ends were cut back, 4 bases at V and 4 bases at J, with 14 bases in the middle. CDR3 region: CASSSRQTGGNTIYF. The CDR3 bases are TGTGCCAGCAGTTCCCGACAGACAGGAGGAAACACCATATATTTT.

The chain is built from TRBV5-4 and TRBJ2-3; tentative D call: TRBD1 (6 bases). This CDR3 spans 14 amino acids. Trimming took 4 bases from V and 0 from J, leaving 9 bases between them. CDR1 is SGHNT and CDR2 is YYREEE in the germline V gene (reference sequence). This CDR3 reads CASSLQGSTDTQYF. The CDR3 coding sequence is TGTGCCAGCAGCCTACAGGGTAGCACAGATACGCAGTATTTT.